This TCR beta chain is drawn from a study of T cells after yellow fever vaccination. Study conclusions and caveats: Once the booster was given, most primary-vaccination clones reappeared, at around 96% for CD4 and 88% for CD8.

This CDR3 contains 15 residues. Germline values: CDR1 SGHDN, CDR2 FVKESK. V lost 1 base and J lost 5; bases outside the gene matches: 4. There are many counts of this clonotype. The antigen is unknown. TCR cDNA was made by 5'RACE template switching, adding a universal primer site and UMIs. TCRdb processed the 5' RACE reads anew with MiXCR; each CDR3 protein has one entry. The data show 500,000 to 650,000 distinct CDR3 sequences, with 10% to 15% seen just once and 15% held by the top ten. This sequence originates from a man aged 30 to 45 who received the YFV17D yellow fever vaccine. The specimen was PBMCs, collected on the day of the yellow fever booster vaccination. The genes are TRBV14 and TRBJ1-1; 10 nucleotides match TRBD1. The DNA for the CDR3 is TGTGCCAGCAGCCAAGCCGGGACAGGGGTTACTGAAGCTTTCTTT. This gives the protein CASSQAGTGVTEAFF.